The table lists the clone carrying this T cell receptor (beta chain) with a few counts. No antigen is known for it. An approximately 120-subject validation cohort, separate from the 666-subject first cohort, supplied the donors. Produced via immunoSEQ multiplex PCR; TCRdb's table is partial and in-frame only. The sample holds under 140,000 clones, approximately 89% seen once. This sample is part of a study of cytomegalovirus exposure and HLA in healthy donors. About the research overall: The platform used for the roughly 110 validation repertoires matched that of the roughly 670 first-cohort repertoires, a later analysis reported. Findings and caveats of the study: Most TCR sequences were seen very rarely across donors, but some public TCRs occurred in many.

CDR3 size: 16 residues. The ends were cut back, 4 bases at V and 9 bases at J, with 19 bases in the middle. Per the germline V gene, CDR1 is SGHTA and CDR2 is FQGNSA. Specimen: PBMCs. The V call is TRBV7-2, the J call TRBJ1-6; tentative D call: TRBD1 (6 bases). The sequence derives from a woman between 18 and 30 years old in good health and CMV-seronegative. The CDR3 here is CASSSRQASRRSPLHF. The CDR3, as DNA: TGTGCCAGCAGCTCAAGACAGGCTTCTCGTCGTTCACCCCTCCACTTT.